The 4 T cell receptor beta chains given below trace back to one sample, sequenced in a study of CD8+ T cells in alopecia areata. RNA, once extracted, was reverse transcribed into cDNA for use as the sequencing template. Here immunoSEQ multiplex PCR was the method, and the copy in TCRdb shows in-frame clones only, minus some. Of under 70,000 clones detected, around 96% appear once; the ten largest clones hold roughly 24%. The material was CD8+ T cells sorted from blood, obtained at week 0. The source of these receptors is a human donor with alopecia areata.

This chain connects TRBV12-5 to TRBJ2-1, with 8 nucleotides matching TRBD1. Trimming cost V 1 base and J 4 bases; bases outside gene matches: 6. CDR1 is LGHNT and CDR2 is FRNRAP in the germline V gene. The CDR3 loop spans 16 amino acids. CDR3 in amino acids: CASGLGGQGGYNEQFF. CDR3 DNA sequence: TGTGCTAGTGGTTTGGGTGGACAGGGCGGATACAATGAGCAGTTCTTC.

The rearrangement joins TRBV7-6 to TRBJ2-1, with D perhaps TRBD2 (6 bases). V lost 5 bases and J lost 4, with 15 bases in between. CDR3 length: 15 amino acids. Germline V gives CDR1 SGHVS, CDR2 FNYEAQ. CDR3 DNA: TGTGCCAGCAGCCCACTAGCCTTCGGATACAATGAGCAGTTCTTC. Its protein is CASSPLAFGYNEQFF.

This clone was counted a single time. The chain carries TRBV2 and TRBJ2-1; 8 nucleotides match TRBD1. The CDR3 contains 16 residues. Germline V CDR1 and CDR2: SNHLY, FYNNEI. The J segment lost 2 bases and the V segment lost 6 bases, leaving 9 bases of the junction unmatched. CDR3 DNA sequence: TGTGCCAGCAGCGCTAGGGACAGGTTGACCTACAATGAGCAGTTCTTC. Residues: CASSARDRLTYNEQFF.

The chain is built from TRBV5-6 and TRBJ2-2; D call uncertain. The CDR3 has 13 amino acids. Per the germline V gene, CDR1 is SGHDT and CDR2 is YYEEEE. V was trimmed by 2 bases and J by 3 bases, leaving 5 bases between them. CDR3 loop: CASSFGYTGELFF. CDR3 coding DNA: TGTGCCAGCAGCTTTGGGTACACCGGGGAGCTGTTTTTT.